Each of the 22 T cell receptor beta chains below was sequenced from the same sample in a study of OX40 agonist ivuxolimab in advanced cancers. The library relied on the immunoSEQ multiplex PCR assay. Not all clones reach the TCRdb copy of this immuneACCESS table, which keeps in-frame sequences only. Checked studies attribute under half of the gap to unresolved V genes and leave the rest unexplained. For this sample there are around 83,000 clones; more than 85% appear just once. The ten largest make up 2% to 2.5% of the sample. Specimen: CD4+ or CD8+ T cells sorted from blood, collected in a trial of the OX40 agonist ivuxolimab. The source of these receptors is an adult with an advanced solid tumor such as melanoma, head and neck, liver or kidney cancer.

This chain links TRBV9 with TRBJ2-3, with D possibly matching TRBD1 (6 bases). This CDR3 has 14 amino acids. V dropped 3 bases and J dropped 4 bases, with 12 bases sitting between them. CDR1 is SGDLS, CDR2 YYNGEE, per germline. In DNA, the CDR3 is TGTGCCAGCAGCGGGACAGTAGTGGCAGATACGCAGTATTTT. Translating it yields CASSGTVVADTQYF.

The genes are TRBV14 and TRBJ1-2; perhaps TRBD1 as D (5 bases). Trimming cost V 1 base and J 7 bases, with 16 bases left between them. The V gene's germline CDR1 is SGHDN and CDR2 FVKESK. The CDR3 runs 15 residues. This chain's CDR3 is CASSQASSGLTGYTF. The CDR3 DNA reads as TGTGCCAGCAGCCAAGCCTCATCAGGGTTGACTGGCTACACCTTC.

The rearrangement uses TRBV19 and TRBJ2-7, with D possibly matching TRBD2 (6 bases). V was shortened by 6 bases and J by 3 bases, with 12 bases between the two germline ends. This CDR3 contains 13 residues. Germline CDR1 is LNHDA and CDR2 is SQIVND (reference sequence). The CDR3 region is CASSLAGSYEQYF. The CDR3 DNA follows: TGTGCCAGTAGCTTGGCGGGAAGCTACGAGCAGTACTTC.

This clone was recorded once. The chain combines TRBV2 with TRBJ2-7, with 7 nucleotides matching TRBD1. This CDR3 is 14 amino acids long. Germline trimming cut 4 bases from V and 1 base from J; bases unmatched to any gene: 4. The germline gives CDR1 SNHLY, CDR2 FYNNEI. The CDR3 DNA reads TGTGCCAGCAGTGGACAGGGAATATCCTACGAGCAGTACTTC. This codes for CASSGQGISYEQYF.

V is TRBV7-9 and J is TRBJ2-7; 11 nucleotides agree with TRBD2. CDR1 is SEHNR and CDR2 is FQNEAQ in the germline V gene (reference sequence). The CDR3 extends over 16 amino acids. The V and J ends lost 4 bases and 6 bases, in that order; junction bases with no gene match: 11. The CDR3, as DNA: TGTGCCAGCAGCTCCCCGACTAGCGGGATTCCAGCCGAGCAGTACTTC. Encoded protein: CASSSPTSGIPAEQYF.

The chain links TRBV4-2 to TRBJ2-7, with 7 bases fitting TRBD2. Trimming took 2 bases from V and 6 from J; bases not matched to a gene: 10. CDR1 and CDR2 (germline): LGHNA, YNFKEQ. The length of the CDR3 is 15 residues. The CDR3 is CASSQPRGNGREQYF. In DNA, the CDR3 is TGTGCCAGCAGCCAACCGCGGGGGAACGGGCGCGAGCAGTACTTC.

The chain joins TRBV5-4 to TRBJ2-7; TRBD1 agrees at 12 bases. V was clipped by 3 bases and J by 7 bases; unmatched bases: 11. The CDR3 runs to 16 residues. Germline CDR1 and CDR2: SGHNT and YYREEE (reference sequence). Written as DNA, the CDR3 is TGTGCCAGCAGCTCCCCCCAGGGACAGGGGGCGAGGGAGCAGTACTTC. Protein sequence: CASSSPQGQGAREQYF.

The chain employs TRBV6-1 and TRBJ2-4; a possible D gene is TRBD1 (8 bases). The CDR3 runs to 13 residues. Trimming removed 6 bases at V and 7 bases at J, with 13 bases between. From germline, CDR1 is MNHNS and CDR2 SASEGT. This CDR3 reads CASSGQGGNIQYF. CDR3 in DNA: TGTGCCAGCAGCGGACAGGGAGGGAACATTCAGTACTTC.

V usage is TRBV20-1 and J usage is TRBJ2-5; D unresolved. This CDR3 region has 10 residues. Germline CDR1 and CDR2: DFQATT and SNEGSKA (reference sequence). V lost 3 bases, J lost 5 bases, and 4 bases lay in between. The CDR3 DNA follows: TGCAGTGCTAGTTTCGAGACCCAGTACTTC. Translated: CSASFETQYF.

The V gene is TRBV11-2, the J gene TRBJ2-1; unclear D gene. The V gene's germline CDR1 is SGHAT and CDR2 FQNNGV. The V and J ends lost 2 bases and 4 bases respectively, with 3 bases between them. CDR3 length equals 12 residues. The CDR3 protein is CASSLMYNEQFF. The CDR3 coding sequence is TGTGCCAGCAGCTTAATGTACAATGAGCAGTTCTTC.

The chain recombines TRBV21-1 with TRBJ2-7; the DNA was not compared with TRBD1, the D call given in the table. TRBV21-1 is flagged as a pseudogene. CDR3 length: 16 amino acids. For the CDR3, the DNA is TGTGCCAGCAGCAAAGCAGGGAGGACAGGAACCTACGAGCAGTACTTC. It yields the protein CASSKAGRTGTYEQYF.

This clone was seen a single time. V usage is TRBV29-1 and J usage is TRBJ2-7, with TRBD1 as a possible D gene (7 bases). V gave up 7 bases and J gave up 6 bases, with 10 bases separating them. The CDR3 has 10 amino acids. Germline loops: CDR1 SQVTM, CDR2 ANQGSEA. CDR3 loop: CSGGDSEQYF. The DNA for the CDR3 is TGCAGCGGGGGGGACAGCGAGCAGTACTTC.

V is TRBV6-6 and J is TRBJ1-2; 10 nucleotides match TRBD1. Germline V gene lookup returns CDR1 MNHNY and CDR2 SVGAGI (reference sequence). The trim removed 0 bases at V and 7 bases at J, leaving 5 bases unmatched. This CDR3 comprises 15 residues. CDR3 residues: CASSYSRQGAFGYTF. CDR3 nucleotide sequence: TGTGCCAGCAGTTACTCGAGACAGGGGGCCTTTGGCTACACCTTC.

CDR3 in DNA: TGTGCTAGTGGTTTGCCTGGAACAGGGAGCATCTCCAGCGAGCAGTACTTC. Protein: CASGLPGTGSISSEQYF. This rearrangement joins TRBV12-5 to TRBJ2-7; TRBD1 might be the D (6 bases). This CDR3 comprises 17 residues. CDR1 and CDR2 from the germline V gene are LGHNT and FRNRAP. Trimming took 2 bases from V and 6 from J, leaving 23 bases between them.

The chain recombines TRBV2 with TRBJ2-3, with 7 bases matching TRBD2. Per the germline V gene, CDR1 is SNHLY and CDR2 is FYNNEI. The CDR3 covers 16 residues. J lost 2 bases, V lost 6 bases, and 11 bases had no gene match. In DNA form, the CDR3 reads TGTGCCAGCAGGACGGTCTCTAGCGGATACACAGATACGCAGTATTTT. Its protein is CASRTVSSGYTDTQYF.

The rearrangement links TRBV7-9 to TRBJ2-1; 14 bases fit TRBD2. The CDR3 runs 17 residues. V was clipped by 3 bases and J by 5 bases; unmatched bases: 6. Germline V lookup: CDR1 SEHNR, CDR2 FQNEAQ (reference sequence). The CDR3 loop reads CASSFGTSGSRDNEQFF. The CDR3 bases are TGTGCCAGCAGCTTCGGGACTAGCGGGAGTCGGGACAATGAGCAGTTCTTC. Combining the CDR3 with reference TRBV7-9 and TRBJ2-1 gives the whole variable domain DTGVSQNPRHKITKRGQNVTFRCDPISEHNRLYWYRQTLGQGPEFLTYFQNEAQLEKSRLLSDRFSAERPKGSFSTLEIQRTEQGDSAMYLCASSFGTSGSRDNEQFFGPGTRLTVL.

The chain combines TRBV19 with TRBJ1-5; D is perhaps TRBD1 (6 bases). CDR1 and CDR2 from the germline V gene are LNHDA and SQIVND (reference sequence). V dropped 6 bases and J dropped 1 base, with 13 bases sitting between them. The CDR3 covers 15 residues. CDR3 loop: CASSETGGSNQPQHF. The CDR3 nucleotides read TGTGCCAGTAGCGAGACAGGCGGGAGCAATCAGCCCCAGCATTTT.

V gene TRBV19 combines with J gene TRBJ1-3; no clear D gene. The CDR3 length is 15 residues. Per germline, CDR1 LNHDA and CDR2 SQIVND (reference sequence). With 6 bases removed from V and 0 bases from J, the gap between germline ends came to 12 bases. CDR3 protein: CASRPEGFSGNTIYF. In DNA, the CDR3 is TGTGCCAGTAGACCAGAAGGATTCTCTGGAAACACCATATATTTT.

This chain uses TRBV5-1 with TRBJ2-7, with unresolved D. The CDR3 spans 13 residues. Trimming took 0 bases from V and 3 from J, leaving 7 bases between them. CDR1 SGHRS and CDR2 YFSETQ come from the germline V gene. The CDR3 DNA sequence: TGCGCCAGCAGCTTGGCCGGGCTCTACGAGCAGTACTTC. Translating gives CASSLAGLYEQYF.

This clone occurred a few times. This chain uses TRBV10-3 with TRBJ2-1; 13 bases fit TRBD2. The CDR3 extends over 16 amino acids. Trimming removed 2 bases from V and 6 bases from J; junction bases left unmatched: 4. Germline V gene sequence: CDR1 ENHRY, CDR2 SYGVKD. The CDR3 sequence is CAISEGLAGVINEQFF. DNA of the CDR3: TGTGCCATCAGTGAGGGACTAGCGGGAGTAATCAATGAGCAGTTCTTC.

The chain has TRBV5-1 and TRBJ2-3; 9 bases map to TRBD1. CDR1 and CDR2 from the germline V gene are SGHRS and YFSETQ. V lost 3 bases to trimming and J lost 3 bases; unmatched junction nucleotides: 5. CDR3 size: 15 residues. DNA of the CDR3: TGCGCCAGCAGCTCGGGGGGACAGGGTACAGATACGCAGTATTTT. It translates to CASSSGGQGTDTQYF. Supplemented by reference TRBV5-1 and TRBJ2-3, the full variable domain reads KAGVTQTPRYLIKTRGQQVTLSCSPISGHRSVSWYQQTPGQGLQFLFEYFSETQRNKGNFPGRFSGRQFSNSRSEMNVSTLELGDSALYLCASSSGGQGTDTQYFGPGTRLTVL.

The CDR3 nucleotides are TGTGCCAGCAGTTACGAGGGGGCGTCCCCTGAAGCTTTCTTT. Protein: CASSYEGASPEAFF. V gene TRBV6-5 combines with J gene TRBJ1-1; 7 bases line up with TRBD1. The CDR3 runs 14 residues. CDR1 and CDR2 (germline): MNHEY, SVGAGI. V was clipped by 2 bases and J by 6 bases; unmatched bases: 6.